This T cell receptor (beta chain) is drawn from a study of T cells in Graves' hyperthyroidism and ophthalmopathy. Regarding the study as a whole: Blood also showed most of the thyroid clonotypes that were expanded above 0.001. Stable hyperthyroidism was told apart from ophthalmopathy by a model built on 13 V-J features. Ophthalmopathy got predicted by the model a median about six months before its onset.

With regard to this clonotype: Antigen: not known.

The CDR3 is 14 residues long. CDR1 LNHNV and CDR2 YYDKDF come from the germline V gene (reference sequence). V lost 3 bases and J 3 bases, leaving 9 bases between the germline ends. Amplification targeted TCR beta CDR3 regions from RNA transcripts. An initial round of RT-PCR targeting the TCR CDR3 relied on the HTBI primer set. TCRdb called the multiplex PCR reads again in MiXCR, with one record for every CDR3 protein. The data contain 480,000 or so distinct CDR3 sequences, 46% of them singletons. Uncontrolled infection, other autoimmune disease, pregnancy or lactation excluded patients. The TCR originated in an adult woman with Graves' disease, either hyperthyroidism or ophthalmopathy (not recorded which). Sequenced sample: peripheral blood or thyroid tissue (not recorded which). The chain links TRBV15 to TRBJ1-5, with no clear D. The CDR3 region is CATSRHRDNQPQHF. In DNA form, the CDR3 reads TGTGCCACCAGCAGGCATAGGGACAATCAGCCCCAGCATTTT.